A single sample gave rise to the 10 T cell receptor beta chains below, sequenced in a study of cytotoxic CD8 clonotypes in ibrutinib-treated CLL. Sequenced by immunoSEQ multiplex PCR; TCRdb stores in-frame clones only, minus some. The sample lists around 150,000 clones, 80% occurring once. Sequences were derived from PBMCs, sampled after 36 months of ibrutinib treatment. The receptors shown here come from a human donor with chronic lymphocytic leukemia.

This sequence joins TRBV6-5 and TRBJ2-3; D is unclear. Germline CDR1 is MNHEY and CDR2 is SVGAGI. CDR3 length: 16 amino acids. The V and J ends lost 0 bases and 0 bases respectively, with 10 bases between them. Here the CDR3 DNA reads TGTGCCAGCAGTTACTCCTTCAGTTCTAGCACAGATACGCAGTATTTT. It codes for CASSYSFSSSTDTQYF.

Here the CDR3 DNA reads TGTGCCAGCTCTTACAGGGGGAGTGAAAAACTGTTTTTT. This sequence encodes CASSYRGSEKLFF. The chain joins TRBV25-1 to TRBJ1-4, with TRBD1 identical over 8 bases. From germline, CDR1 is MGHDK and CDR2 SYGVNS. The CDR3 consists of 13 residues. V dropped 8 bases and J dropped 7; count of bases not matched to a gene: 6.

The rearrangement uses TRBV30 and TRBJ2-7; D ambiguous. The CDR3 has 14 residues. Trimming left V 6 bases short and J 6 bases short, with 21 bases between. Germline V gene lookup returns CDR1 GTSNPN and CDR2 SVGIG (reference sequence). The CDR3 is CACILRPPVGEQYF. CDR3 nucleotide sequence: TGTGCCTGCATATTGCGGCCACCGGTAGGCGAGCAGTACTTC.

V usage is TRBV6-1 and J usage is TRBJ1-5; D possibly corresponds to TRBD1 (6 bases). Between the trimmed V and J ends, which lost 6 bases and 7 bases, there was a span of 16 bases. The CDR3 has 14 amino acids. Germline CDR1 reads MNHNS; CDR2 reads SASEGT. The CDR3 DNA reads TGTGCCAGCAGGGAGGGCCCGGGGGCCCAGCCCCAGCATTTT. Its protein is CASREGPGAQPQHF.

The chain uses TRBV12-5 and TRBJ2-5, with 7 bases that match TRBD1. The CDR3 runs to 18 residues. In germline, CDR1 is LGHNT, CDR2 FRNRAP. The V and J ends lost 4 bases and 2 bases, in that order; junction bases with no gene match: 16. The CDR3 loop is CASGSRTGQPSGQETQYF. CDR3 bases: TGTGCTAGTGGTTCACGGACAGGTCAACCCTCGGGTCAAGAGACCCAGTACTTC. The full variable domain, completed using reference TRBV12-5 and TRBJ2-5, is DARVTQTPRHKVTEMGQEVTMRCQPILGHNTVFWYRQTMMQGLELLAYFRNRAPLDDSGMPKDRFSAEMPDATLATLKIQPSEPRDSAVYFCASGSRTGQPSGQETQYFGPGTRLLVL.

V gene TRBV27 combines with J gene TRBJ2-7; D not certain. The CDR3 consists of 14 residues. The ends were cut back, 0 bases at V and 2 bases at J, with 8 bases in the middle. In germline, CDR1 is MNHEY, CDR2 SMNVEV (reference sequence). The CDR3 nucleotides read TGTGCCAGCAGTTTATCGCCTCCACCCTACGAGCAGTACTTC. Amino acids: CASSLSPPPYEQYF.

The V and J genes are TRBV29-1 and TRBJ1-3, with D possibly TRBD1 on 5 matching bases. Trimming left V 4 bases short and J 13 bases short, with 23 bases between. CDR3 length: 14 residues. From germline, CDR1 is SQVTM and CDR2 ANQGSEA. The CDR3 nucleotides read TGCAGCGTTGCGGTCTCGGGGGTGCATACTTCTATATATTTT. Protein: CSVAVSGVHTSIYF.

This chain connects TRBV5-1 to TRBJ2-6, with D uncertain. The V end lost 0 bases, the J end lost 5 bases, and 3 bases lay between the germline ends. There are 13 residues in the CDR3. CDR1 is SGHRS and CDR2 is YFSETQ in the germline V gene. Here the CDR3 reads CASSLARANVLTF. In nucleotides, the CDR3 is TGCGCCAGCAGCTTGGCTCGGGCCAACGTCCTGACTTTC.

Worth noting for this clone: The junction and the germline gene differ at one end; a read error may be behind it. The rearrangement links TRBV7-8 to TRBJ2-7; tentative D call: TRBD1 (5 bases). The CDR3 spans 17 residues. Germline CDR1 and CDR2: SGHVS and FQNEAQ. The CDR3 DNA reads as TGTGCCAGCAGCTCCCGGCGGTTGCAGGGTAGAGTATACGAGCAGTATTTC. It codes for CASSSRRLQGRVYEQYF. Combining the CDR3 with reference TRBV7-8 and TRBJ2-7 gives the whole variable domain GAGVSQSPRYKVAKRGQDVALRCDPISGHVSLFWYQQALGQGPEFLTYFQNEAQLDKSGLPSDRFFAERPEGSVSTLKIQRTQQEDSAVYLCASSSRRLQGRVYEQYFGPGTRLTVT.

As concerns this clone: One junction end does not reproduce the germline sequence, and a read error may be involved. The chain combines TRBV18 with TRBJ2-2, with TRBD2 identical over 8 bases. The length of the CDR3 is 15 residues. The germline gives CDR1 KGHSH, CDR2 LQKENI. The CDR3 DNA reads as TGTGCCAGCTCTCCACTAGCGGTGAACACCGGGGAGCTGTTTTTT. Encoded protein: CASSPLAVNTGELFF.